This passage covers 29 T cell receptor beta chains from one sample sequenced in a study of blood T cell repertoires in COVID-19 (dated by TCRdb to the early 2020s). The receptor library was made with the immunoSEQ multiplex PCR assay. TCRdb obtained this table from immuneACCESS and retained in-frame rearrangements with V and J assigned. These tables miss some clones; where compared with another copy, unresolved V genes account for less than half of the shortfall, and the remainder is unexplained. A total of about 46,000 clones appear in this sample, about 88% of them only once. The ten most abundant clones make up approximately 3% of the sample. Sequencing was performed on PBMCs or T cells enriched from blood (not recorded which). Receptors originate from a woman between 45 and 65 years old who had recovered from COVID-19.

The chain joins TRBV6-5 to TRBJ1-2; D is undetermined. Deletions cut 6 bases from V and 8 bases from J, with 19 bases between. The CDR3 extends over 14 amino acids. Germline V CDR1 and CDR2: MNHEY, SVGAGI. CDR3 residues: CASSLDGGTPGYTF. The DNA for the CDR3 is TGTGCCAGCAGCCTCGATGGCGGAACACCCGGCTACACCTTC.

The rearrangement links TRBV9 to TRBJ2-2, with D maybe TRBD1 (5 bases). The CDR3 sequence is 14 residues long. CDR1 and CDR2 (germline): SGDLS, YYNGEE. Trimming removed 3 bases from V and 7 bases from J, with 13 bases in between. The CDR3 DNA reads as TGTGCCAGCAGCGCCACAGGAGAGGACGGGGAGCTGTTTTTT. Translated: CASSATGEDGELFF. The full variable domain, in which reference TRBV9 and TRBJ2-2 provide the parts outside the CDR3, is DSGVTQTPKHLITATGQRVTLRCSPRSGDLSVYWYQQSLDQGLQFLIQYYNGEERAKGNILERFSAQQFPDLHSELNLSSLELGDSALYFCASSATGEDGELFFGEGSRLTVL.

The rearrangement uses TRBV11-2 and TRBJ2-5; weak D call: TRBD1 (5 bases). This CDR3 is built from 14 residues. V was trimmed by 5 bases and J by 4 bases, leaving 14 bases between them. CDR1 SGHAT and CDR2 FQNNGV come from the germline V gene. The CDR3: CASSVPTGGETQYF. The CDR3 DNA reads as TGTGCCAGCAGCGTACCTACAGGTGGAGAGACCCAGTACTTC.

The rearrangement uses TRBV5-1 and TRBJ2-1; D is undetermined. CDR1 and CDR2 from the germline V gene are SGHRS and YFSETQ. CDR3 length equals 14 residues. The ends were cut back, 2 bases at V and 5 bases at J, with 11 bases in the middle. CDR3 protein: CASSLIDLNNEQFF. The CDR3 region has the DNA TGCGCCAGCAGCTTAATCGACTTAAACAATGAGCAGTTCTTC.

The chain recombines TRBV2 with TRBJ2-3; D perhaps matches TRBD2 (6 bases). The CDR3 runs to 14 residues. Trimming cost V 7 bases and J 2 bases, with 13 bases left between them. Germline V gives CDR1 SNHLY, CDR2 FYNNEI. The CDR3 DNA is TGTGCCAGCATTCCGGACTACCCCACAGATACGCAGTATTTT. Amino acids: CASIPDYPTDTQYF.

V gene TRBV7-9 combines with J gene TRBJ2-3; 7 bases are shared with TRBD1. V was clipped by 0 bases and J by 2 bases; unmatched bases: 5. CDR1 and CDR2 from the germline V gene are SEHNR and FQNEAQ (reference sequence). This CDR3 has 16 residues. The CDR3 sequence is CASSLAQGRSTDTQYF. The CDR3 DNA reads TGTGCCAGCAGCTTAGCACAGGGGCGGTCCACAGATACGCAGTATTTT.

The chain has TRBV28 and TRBJ1-5, with 10 bases matching TRBD1. V lost 3 bases and J lost 7; bases outside the gene matches: 9. The CDR3 contains 16 residues. CDR1 is MDHEN and CDR2 is SYDVKM in the germline V gene. Here the CDR3 reads CASSLRRQGAGQPQHF. CDR3 DNA: TGTGCCAGCAGTTTGAGGCGACAGGGGGCAGGGCAGCCCCAGCATTTT.

The gene calls are TRBV13 and TRBJ1-1; D call uncertain. CDR1 and CDR2 from the germline V gene are PRHDT and FYEKMQ (reference sequence). V lost 0 bases and J 4 bases, leaving 6 bases between the germline ends. This CDR3 region has 13 residues. CDR3 nucleotide sequence: TGTGCCAGCAGCTTAGGTCCAATCACTGAAGCTTTCTTT. It codes for CASSLGPITEAFF.

This clone was seen a handful of times. This chain connects TRBV7-2 to TRBJ1-5; no firm D call. V dropped 0 bases and J dropped 3 bases, with 9 bases sitting between them. Germline V lookup: CDR1 SGHTA, CDR2 FQGNSA. The CDR3 has 15 amino acids. The DNA of the CDR3 is TGTGCCAGCAGCTTAGCGGGGAGGGTCAATCAGCCCCAGCATTTT. Protein sequence: CASSLAGRVNQPQHF.

This chain uses TRBV6-5 with TRBJ1-5; tentatively, D is TRBD1 (6 bases). CDR1 and CDR2 (germline): MNHEY, SVGAGI. The CDR3 has 16 residues. Trimming pared 2 bases from V and 7 bases from J, leaving 18 bases between. The CDR3 nucleotides read TGTGCCAGCAGTTACCACCGGGCAGGGGCTGAACAGCCCCAGCATTTT. Translated, it gives CASSYHRAGAEQPQHF.

V usage is TRBV7-2 and J usage is TRBJ2-1; tentative D call: TRBD2 (6 bases). Between the trimmed V and J ends, which lost 0 bases and 8 bases, there was a span of 8 bases. Looked up from germline, CDR1 is SGHTA and CDR2 is FQGNSA. CDR3 length: 13 amino acids. CDR3 bases: TGTGCCAGCAGCTTAGCGCCGGGGGATGAGCAGTTCTTC. This sequence encodes CASSLAPGDEQFF. Full variable domain (remainder filled in from reference TRBV7-2 and TRBJ2-1): GAGVSQSPSNKVTEKGKDVELRCDPISGHTALYWYRQSLGQGLEFLIYFQGNSAPDKSGLPSDRFSAERTGGSVSTLTIQRTQQEDSAVYLCASSLAPGDEQFFGPGTRLTVL.

The rearrangement joins TRBV4-1 to TRBJ1-1; the match to TRBD1 covers 7 bases. This CDR3 region has 16 residues. Germline values: CDR1 MGHRA, CDR2 YSYEKL. V gave up 0 bases and J gave up 3 bases; unmatched junction bases: 7. The CDR3 coding sequence is TGCGCCAGCAGCCAAGACCTAGACAGGGTGTACACTGAAGCTTTCTTT. Its protein is CASSQDLDRVYTEAFF.

V and J are TRBV28 and TRBJ1-2; TRBD1 agrees at 7 bases. Per germline, CDR1 MDHEN and CDR2 SYDVKM. V lost 8 bases, J lost 4 bases, and 7 bases stayed unmatched. CDR3 size: 13 residues. The CDR3 protein is CASGSTGSYGYTF. The CDR3 nucleotides read TGTGCCAGCGGGTCGACAGGGTCCTATGGCTACACCTTC.

The rearrangement joins TRBV28 to TRBJ2-4; 10 positions agree with TRBD2. J gave up 9 bases and V 5 bases, and 19 bases lay outside the gene matches. This CDR3 contains 18 residues. Looked up from germline, CDR1 is MDHEN and CDR2 is SYDVKM. Written as DNA, the CDR3 is TGTGCCAGCAGTCCTGAGCGGGGGGGCTTATCTAGGTATACCATTCAGTACTTC. This codes for CASSPERGGLSRYTIQYF.

The rearrangement joins TRBV19 to TRBJ2-1, with 8 bases aligning to TRBD2. Per the germline V gene, CDR1 is LNHDA and CDR2 is SQIVND (reference sequence). The CDR3 runs to 18 residues. Germline trimming cut 10 bases from V and 5 bases from J; bases unmatched to any gene: 22. For the CDR3, the DNA is TGTGCCACTTCTACGCAGGGTTGGGGCGGGGGGAACCACAATGAGCAGTTCTTC. This encodes CATSTQGWGGGNHNEQFF.

The J gene is TRBJ1-1, the V gene TRBV29-1, with D possibly TRBD1 on 6 matching bases. This CDR3 contains 12 residues. V gave up 5 bases and J gave up 4 bases, with 11 bases separating them. Looked up from germline, CDR1 is SQVTM and CDR2 is ANQGSEA. CDR3 residues: CSVTRGGTEAFF. The CDR3 nucleotides are TGCAGCGTTACCAGGGGTGGCACTGAAGCTTTCTTT.

J is TRBJ2-1 and V is TRBV28; 12 positions agree with TRBD1. The CDR3 sequence is 16 residues long. Germline trimming cut 6 bases from V and 6 bases from J; bases unmatched to any gene: 9. The germline gives CDR1 MDHEN, CDR2 SYDVKM. The CDR3 DNA reads as TGTGCCAGCAGCCGCCGGGACAGGGGGCTGTTCAATGAGCAGTTCTTC. It encodes CASSRRDRGLFNEQFF.

The chain employs TRBV4-2 and TRBJ2-3; D is uncertain. Per the germline V gene, CDR1 is LGHNA and CDR2 is YNFKEQ. V lost 0 bases and J lost 2, with 15 bases in between. This CDR3 has 17 amino acids. The chain's CDR3 is CASSQDVVAPVTDTQYF. The CDR3 region has the DNA TGTGCCAGCAGCCAAGATGTGGTAGCACCGGTCACAGATACGCAGTATTTT.

The rearrangement joins TRBV5-6 to TRBJ2-2; a possible D gene is TRBD2 (6 bases). The length of the CDR3 is 12 residues. Germline V gene lookup returns CDR1 SGHDT and CDR2 YYEEEE. V was clipped by 3 bases and J by 8 bases, with 8 bases between them. CDR3 sequence: CASSWRGGELFF. The CDR3 DNA is TGTGCCAGCAGCTGGAGGGGAGGGGAGCTGTTTTTT.

The chain links TRBV18 to TRBJ2-3; D unresolved. This CDR3 has 14 amino acids. V was trimmed by 0 bases and J by 4 bases, leaving 8 bases between them. Germline assignment: CDR1 KGHSH and CDR2 LQKENI. The CDR3 coding sequence is TGTGCCAGCTCACCACCGGGCGCAGCAGATACGCAGTATTTT. This translates into CASSPPGAADTQYF.

V gene TRBV18 combines with J gene TRBJ1-5; 10 bases align to TRBD1. J was trimmed by 4 bases and V by 3 bases; bases with no gene match: 6. The CDR3 sequence is 16 residues long. Per germline, CDR1 KGHSH and CDR2 LQKENI. The CDR3 DNA reads as TGTGCCAGCTCACCTGGGACAGGGGCTTCGAATCAGCCCCAGCATTTT. Its protein is CASSPGTGASNQPQHF.

The chain links TRBV18 to TRBJ2-7; a possible D gene is TRBD2 (5 bases). Germline V gene lookup returns CDR1 KGHSH and CDR2 LQKENI. CDR3 length: 17 amino acids. Trimming pared 6 bases from V and 4 bases from J, leaving 25 bases between. The CDR3 spells CASSYLRHGDRLYEQYF. The DNA for the CDR3 is TGTGCCAGCTCCTATTTACGGCACGGGGATCGGCTTTACGAGCAGTACTTC.

This chain joins TRBV3-1 (or the pseudogene TRBV3-2) and TRBJ2-7; D remains ambiguous. V was pared by 4 bases and J by 5 bases, with 15 bases between. Germline values: CDR1 LGHDT, CDR2 YNNKEL (reference sequence). The CDR3 loop spans 14 amino acids. This chain's CDR3 is CASSPDWSYNEQYF. The CDR3 DNA is TGTGCCAGCAGCCCCGACTGGTCCTACAACGAGCAGTACTTC.

This chain joins TRBV29-1 and TRBJ2-1; 9 bases map to TRBD1. Trimming cost V 1 base and J 9 bases; bases outside gene matches: 13. CDR1 and CDR2 from the germline V gene are SQVTM and ANQGSEA. The CDR3 length is 16 residues. As DNA, the CDR3 is TGCAGCGTTGAAGTCTCCACCGGGACAGGGCCGGGTGAGCAGTTCTTC. Translating gives CSVEVSTGTGPGEQFF.

As to this clone: Other DNA sequences within the sample encode an identical CDR3. The chain recombines TRBV18 with TRBJ2-1, with 9 nucleotides matching TRBD2. The J segment lost 5 bases and the V segment lost 3 bases, leaving 5 bases of the junction unmatched. The CDR3 has 15 residues. Germline V gives CDR1 KGHSH, CDR2 LQKENI. As DNA, the CDR3 is TGTGCCAGCTCACCGATAGCGGGAGTGGACAATGAGCAGTTCTTC. This translates into CASSPIAGVDNEQFF. Full variable domain (remainder filled in from reference TRBV18 and TRBJ2-1): NAGVMQNPRHLVRRRGQEARLRCSPMKGHSHVYWYRQLPEEGLKFMVYLQKENIIDESGMPKERFSAEFPKEGPSILRIQQVVRGDSAAYFCASSPIAGVDNEQFFGPGTRLTVL.

This clone was counted between two and nine times. The chain recombines TRBV5-6 with TRBJ2-1, with TRBD2 identical over 12 bases. Per germline, CDR1 SGHDT and CDR2 YYEEEE. The J segment lost 4 bases and the V segment lost 4 bases, leaving 15 bases of the junction unmatched. The CDR3 contains 19 residues. CDR3 region: CASSRAPWTSGKVYNEQFF. As DNA, the CDR3 is TGTGCCAGCAGCCGGGCCCCCTGGACTAGCGGGAAGGTGTACAATGAGCAGTTCTTC.

The chain couples TRBV9 to TRBJ1-6; D is undetermined. This CDR3 region has 13 residues. The V end was cut by 0 bases, the J end by 10 bases, with 8 bases between. CDR1 and CDR2 from the germline V gene are SGDLS and YYNGEE. This chain's CDR3 is CASSVGTVSPLHF. CDR3 nucleotide sequence: TGTGCCAGCAGCGTAGGAACAGTCTCACCCCTCCACTTT.

The J gene is TRBJ2-7, the V gene TRBV7-9, with unresolved D. The CDR3 has 13 residues. The germline V and J ends were trimmed by 2 bases and 1 base, with 6 bases remaining between them. Germline lookup yields CDR1 SEHNR and CDR2 FQNEAQ (reference sequence). The CDR3 spells CASSLWQSYEQYF. CDR3 nucleotides: TGTGCCAGCAGCTTATGGCAGTCCTACGAGCAGTACTTC.

The CDR3 loop reads CASSSPRQAANYGYTF. The CDR3 DNA follows: TGTGCCAGCAGCTCCCCACGCCAGGCCGCTAACTATGGCTACACCTTC. The gene calls are TRBV7-9 and TRBJ1-2; D not certain. This CDR3 contains 16 residues. CDR1 is SEHNR and CDR2 is FQNEAQ in the germline V gene (reference sequence). Trimming took off 4 bases at V and 0 bases at J, with 15 bases between the two ends.